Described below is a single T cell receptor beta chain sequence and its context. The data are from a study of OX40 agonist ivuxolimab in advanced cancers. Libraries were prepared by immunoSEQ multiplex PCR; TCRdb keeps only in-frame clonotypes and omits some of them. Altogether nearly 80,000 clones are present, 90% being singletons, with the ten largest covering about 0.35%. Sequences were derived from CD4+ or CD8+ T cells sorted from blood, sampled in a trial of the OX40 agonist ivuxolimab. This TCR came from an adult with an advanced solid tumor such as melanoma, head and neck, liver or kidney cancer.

CDR3 sequence (DNA): TGTGCCAGCAGTGAAGTGTCCCGGGGCGGCTACACCTTC. It encodes CASSEVSRGGYTF. The gene calls are TRBV6-1 and TRBJ1-2; a weak D match, TRBD1 (5 bases). Trimming shortened V by 1 base and J by 8 bases, and 11 bases separated the two germline ends. The CDR3 extends over 13 amino acids. Germline V gene data show CDR1 as MNHNS and CDR2 as SASEGT.